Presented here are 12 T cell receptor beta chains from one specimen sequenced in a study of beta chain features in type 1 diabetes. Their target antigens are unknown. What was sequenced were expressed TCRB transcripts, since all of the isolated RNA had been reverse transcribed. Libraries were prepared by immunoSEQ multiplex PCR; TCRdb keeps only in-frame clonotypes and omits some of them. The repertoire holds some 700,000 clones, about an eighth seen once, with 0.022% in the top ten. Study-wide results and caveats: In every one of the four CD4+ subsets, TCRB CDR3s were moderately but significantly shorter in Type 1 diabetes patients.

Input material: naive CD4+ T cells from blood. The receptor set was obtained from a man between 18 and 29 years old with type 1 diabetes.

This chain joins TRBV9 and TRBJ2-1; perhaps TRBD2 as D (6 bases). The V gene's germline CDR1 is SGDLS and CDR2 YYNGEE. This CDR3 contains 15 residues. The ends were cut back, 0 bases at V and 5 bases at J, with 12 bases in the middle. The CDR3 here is CASSVALGGNNEQFF. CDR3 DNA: TGTGCCAGCAGCGTAGCTCTCGGGGGAAACAATGAGCAGTTCTTC.

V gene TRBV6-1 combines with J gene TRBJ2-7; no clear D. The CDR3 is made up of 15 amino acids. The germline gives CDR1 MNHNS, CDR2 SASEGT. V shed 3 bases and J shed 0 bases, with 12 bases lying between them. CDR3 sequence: CASSESGQASYEQYF. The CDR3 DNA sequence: TGTGCCAGCAGTGAGTCCGGGCAGGCCTCCTACGAGCAGTACTTC.

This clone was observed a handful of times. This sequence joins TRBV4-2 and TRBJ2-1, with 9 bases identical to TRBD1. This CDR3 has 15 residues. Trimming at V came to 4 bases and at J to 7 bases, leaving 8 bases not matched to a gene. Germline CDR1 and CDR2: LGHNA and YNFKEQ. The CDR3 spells CASSRGTGKGNEQFF. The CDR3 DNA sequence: TGTGCCAGCAGCCGGGGGACAGGGAAGGGAAATGAGCAGTTCTTC.

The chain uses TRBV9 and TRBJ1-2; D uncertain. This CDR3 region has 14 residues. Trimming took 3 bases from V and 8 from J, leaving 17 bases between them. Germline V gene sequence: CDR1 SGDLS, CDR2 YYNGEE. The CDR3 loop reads CASSAARASGGYTF. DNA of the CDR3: TGTGCCAGCAGCGCCGCCCGGGCCTCGGGAGGCTACACCTTC.

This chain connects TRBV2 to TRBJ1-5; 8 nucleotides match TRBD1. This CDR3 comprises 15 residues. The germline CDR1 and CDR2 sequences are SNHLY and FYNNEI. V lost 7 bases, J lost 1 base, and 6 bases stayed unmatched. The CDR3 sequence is CASKAGGGSNQPQHF. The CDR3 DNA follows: TGTGCCAGCAAGGCAGGGGGCGGAAGCAATCAGCCCCAGCATTTT.

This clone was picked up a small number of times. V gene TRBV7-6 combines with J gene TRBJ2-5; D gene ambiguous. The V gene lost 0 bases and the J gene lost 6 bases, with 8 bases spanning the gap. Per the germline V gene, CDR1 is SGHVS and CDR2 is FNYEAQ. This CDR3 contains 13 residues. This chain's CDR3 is CASSLALTKTQYF. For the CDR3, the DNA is TGTGCCAGCAGCTTAGCCCTTACTAAGACCCAGTACTTC.

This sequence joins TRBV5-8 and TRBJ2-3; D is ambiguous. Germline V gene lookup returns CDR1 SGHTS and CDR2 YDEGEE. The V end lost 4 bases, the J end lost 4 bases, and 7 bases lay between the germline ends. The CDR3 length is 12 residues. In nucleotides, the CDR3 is TGTGCCAGCAGCCCTATGCCAGATACGCAGTATTTT. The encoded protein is CASSPMPDTQYF.

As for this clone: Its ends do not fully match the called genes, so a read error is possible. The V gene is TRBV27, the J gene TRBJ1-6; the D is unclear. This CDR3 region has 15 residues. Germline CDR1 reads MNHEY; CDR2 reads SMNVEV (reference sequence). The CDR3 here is CASSLRFGPNAPLHF. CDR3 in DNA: TGTGCCAGCAGTTTACGATTCGGGCCTAATGCACCCCTCCACTTT.

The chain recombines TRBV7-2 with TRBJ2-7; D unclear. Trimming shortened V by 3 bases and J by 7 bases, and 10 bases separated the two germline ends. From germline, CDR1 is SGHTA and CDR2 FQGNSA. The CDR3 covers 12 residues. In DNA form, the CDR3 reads TGTGCCAGCAGCTTTCGGGTAGGGGAGCAGTACTTC. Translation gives CASSFRVGEQYF.

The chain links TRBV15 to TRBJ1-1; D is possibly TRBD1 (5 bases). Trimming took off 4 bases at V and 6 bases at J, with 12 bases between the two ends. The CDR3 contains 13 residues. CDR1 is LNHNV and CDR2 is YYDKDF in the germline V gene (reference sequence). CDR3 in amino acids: CATSTRWDPEAFF. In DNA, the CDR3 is TGTGCCACCAGCACCCGGTGGGACCCTGAAGCTTTCTTT. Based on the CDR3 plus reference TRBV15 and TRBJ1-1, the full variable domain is DAMVIQNPRYQVTQFGKPVTLSCSQTLNHNVMYWYQQKSSQAPKLLFHYYDKDFNNEADTPDNFQSRRPNTSFCFLDIRSPGLGDTAMYLCATSTRWDPEAFFGQGTRLTVV.

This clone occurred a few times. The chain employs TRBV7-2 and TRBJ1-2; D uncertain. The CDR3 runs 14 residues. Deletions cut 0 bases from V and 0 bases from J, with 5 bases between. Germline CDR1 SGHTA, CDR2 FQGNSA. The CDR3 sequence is CASSLASSNYGYTF. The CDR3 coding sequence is TGTGCCAGCAGCTTAGCGAGCTCTAACTATGGCTACACCTTC.

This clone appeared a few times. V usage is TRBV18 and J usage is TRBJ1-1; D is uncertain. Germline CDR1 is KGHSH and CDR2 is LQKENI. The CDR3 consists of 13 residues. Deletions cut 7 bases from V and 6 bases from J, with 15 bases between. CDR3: CASFFRNDAEAFF. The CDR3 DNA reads TGTGCCAGCTTCTTCCGGAACGACGCTGAAGCTTTCTTT.